One and the same sample provided the 24 T cell receptor beta chains below, sequenced in a study of glioma-infiltrating T cells after dendritic cell vaccination. Libraries were prepared by immunoSEQ multiplex PCR; TCRdb keeps only in-frame clonotypes and omits some of them. The sample lists approximately 110,000 clones, around 90% occurring once. Noted time point: after dendritic cell vaccination, including at tumor progression/relapse. The sample was blood, taken after dendritic cell vaccination. The receptor set was obtained from a human donor with glioblastoma.

V gene TRBV2 combines with J gene TRBJ1-5; perhaps TRBD1 as D (5 bases). This CDR3 is 13 amino acids long. Trimming pared 4 bases from V and 4 bases from J, leaving 8 bases between. Germline V CDR1 and CDR2: SNHLY, FYNNEI. The CDR3 spells CASSGDFNQPQHF. In nucleotides, the CDR3 is TGTGCCAGCAGTGGGGACTTTAATCAGCCCCAGCATTTT.

V usage is TRBV5-1 and J usage is TRBJ2-5; 15 bases line up with TRBD2. Germline V gene data show CDR1 as SGHRS and CDR2 as YFSETQ. There are 19 residues in the CDR3. V was pared by 5 bases and J by 5 bases, with 16 bases of the junction left unmatched. The CDR3 loop is CASRGRGLAGGLRSETQYF. The CDR3 nucleotides are TGCGCCAGCAGGGGGAGAGGACTAGCGGGGGGGCTTCGGTCTGAGACCCAGTACTTC.

The chain couples TRBV7-8 to TRBJ2-2; 11 bases are a match to TRBD2. The V segment lost 6 bases and the J segment 7 bases; nucleotides outside the gene matches: 7. The CDR3 has 15 amino acids. Looked up from germline, CDR1 is SGHVS and CDR2 is FQNEAQ. CDR3 nucleotides: TGTGCCAGCAGTCCGCTAGCGGGGGGCGGCGGGGAGCTGTTTTTT. Its protein product is CASSPLAGGGGELFF. Complete variable domain (other parts from reference TRBV7-8 and TRBJ2-2): GAGVSQSPRYKVAKRGQDVALRCDPISGHVSLFWYQQALGQGPEFLTYFQNEAQLDKSGLPSDRFFAERPEGSVSTLKIQRTQQEDSAVYLCASSPLAGGGGELFFGEGSRLTVL.

The V and J genes are TRBV29-1 and TRBJ2-1; possibly TRBD2 for D (6 bases). CDR1 and CDR2 (germline): SQVTM, ANQGSEA. The CDR3 spans 14 residues. Deletions cut 4 bases from V and 0 bases from J, with 10 bases between. CDR3 residues: CSVGGKSSYNEQFF. The CDR3 nucleotides are TGCAGCGTTGGCGGGAAAAGCTCCTACAATGAGCAGTTCTTC.

The V call is TRBV7-6, the J call TRBJ2-3; 8 nucleotides line up with TRBD2. The length of the CDR3 is 14 residues. J lost 2 bases, V lost 11 bases, and 9 bases had no gene match. Germline CDR1 and CDR2: SGHVS and FNYEAQ. In DNA, the CDR3 is TGTGCCTCATCCCGGGGGGGCATCACAGATACGCAGTATTTT. It translates to CASSRGGITDTQYF.

In this sample, this clone turned up a few times. This chain links TRBV6-1 with TRBJ2-5, with D possibly matching TRBD1 (6 bases). Germline V gene sequence: CDR1 MNHNS, CDR2 SASEGT. V was cut by 5 bases and J by 1 base, with 11 bases left in between. The CDR3 sequence is 14 residues long. In DNA form, the CDR3 reads TGTGCCAGCAGTACAGGGCGGGTCCAAGAGACCCAGTACTTC. The encoded protein is CASSTGRVQETQYF.

The chain has TRBV18 and TRBJ2-1; 8 nucleotides match TRBD2. Germline trimming cut 6 bases from V and 5 bases from J; bases unmatched to any gene: 12. This CDR3 is 16 amino acids long. The germline V gene encodes CDR1 KGHSH and CDR2 LQKENI. In DNA form, the CDR3 reads TGTGCCAGCTCCCGCTGGAGCGGGAGCCAGGACAATGAGCAGTTCTTC. It codes for CASSRWSGSQDNEQFF.

This chain connects TRBV15 to TRBJ1-1; 9 bases agree with TRBD1. CDR1 is LNHNV and CDR2 is YYDKDF in the germline V gene (reference sequence). The CDR3 is made up of 14 amino acids. Trimming took 3 bases from V and 6 from J; bases not matched to a gene: 5. CDR3 sequence (DNA): TGTGCCACCAGCAGGGCCGGGACAGGGTCTGAAGCTTTCTTT. It encodes CATSRAGTGSEAFF.

V and J are TRBV29-1 and TRBJ2-3, with 8 positions matching TRBD2. This CDR3 comprises 13 residues. V lost 7 bases, J lost 2 bases, and 5 bases stayed unmatched. The V gene's germline CDR1 is SQVTM and CDR2 ANQGSEA. The DNA for the CDR3 is TGCAGCGCCCGGGGACTAGACACAGATACGCAGTATTTT. Translated: CSARGLDTDTQYF.

The genes are TRBV29-1 and TRBJ2-5; 7 bases are shared with TRBD2. Germline CDR1 SQVTM, CDR2 ANQGSEA. V lost 4 bases to trimming and J lost 3 bases; unmatched junction nucleotides: 5. The CDR3 consists of 13 residues. The CDR3, as DNA: TGCAGCGTTGTCGGAGCGGGAAAAGAGACCCAGTACTTC. This gives the protein CSVVGAGKETQYF. The variable domain in full, with the rest retrieved from reference TRBV29-1 and TRBJ2-5, is SAVISQKPSRDICQRGTSLTIQCQVDSQVTMMFWYRQQPGQSLTLIATANQGSEATYESGFVIDKFPISRPNLTFSTLTVSNMSPEDSSIYLCSVVGAGKETQYFGPGTRLLVL.

CDR3 in DNA: TGCAGCGGTGACATTAACTCCAGGGGCTTGTACTTC. Protein: CSGDINSRGLYF. The rearrangement joins TRBV29-1 to TRBJ2-5; TRBD1 might be the D (6 bases). This CDR3 region has 12 residues. The V gene's germline CDR1 is SQVTM and CDR2 ANQGSEA. Trimming took off 7 bases at V and 13 bases at J, with 22 bases between the two ends.

The rearrangement uses TRBV2 and TRBJ2-5; D call uncertain. The germline CDR1 and CDR2 sequences are SNHLY and FYNNEI. The CDR3 extends over 14 amino acids. The ends were cut back, 1 base at V and 1 base at J, with 7 bases in the middle. The CDR3, as DNA: TGTGCCAGCAGTGAAGAGGCGGTCCAAGAGACCCAGTACTTC. This encodes CASSEEAVQETQYF.

The rearrangement links TRBV5-1 to TRBJ2-7; maybe TRBD1 (6 bases). V lost 8 bases and J 2 bases, leaving 17 bases between the germline ends. The CDR3 has 14 amino acids. Looked up from germline, CDR1 is SGHRS and CDR2 is YFSETQ. The CDR3 loop is CASRQDSRAYEQYF. CDR3 in DNA: TGCGCCAGTCGCCAGGACAGTAGGGCCTACGAGCAGTACTTC.

V and J are TRBV6-1 and TRBJ2-7; D is uncertain. Germline CDR1 is MNHNS and CDR2 is SASEGT. CDR3 length equals 13 residues. V lost 6 bases and J lost 7, with 16 bases in between. The CDR3 reads CASSSNGALEQYF. The DNA of the CDR3 is TGTGCCAGCAGCTCAAACGGAGCCCTTGAGCAGTACTTC.

This clone came up once. V is TRBV27 and J is TRBJ1-1; D is unclear. This CDR3 has 13 residues. Germline CDR1 and CDR2: MNHEY and SMNVEV (reference sequence). The V end lost 0 bases, the J end lost 3 bases, and 5 bases lay between the germline ends. The DNA of the CDR3 is TGTGCCAGCAGTTTATCAGAGGACACTGAAGCTTTCTTT. Its translation: CASSLSEDTEAFF.

The V call is TRBV6-1, the J call TRBJ1-5; TRBD1 matches 8 bases. In germline, CDR1 is MNHNS, CDR2 SASEGT. V shed 7 bases, J shed 3 bases, and the junction held 8 bases outside the gene matches. The CDR3 is 15 amino acids. The CDR3 nucleotides are TGTGCCAGCAAACTCGGGACAGGCTACAATCAGCCCCAGCATTTT. Encoded protein: CASKLGTGYNQPQHF.

This rearrangement joins TRBV7-9 to TRBJ2-2; TRBD1 agrees at 7 bases. The V segment lost 6 bases and the J segment 7 bases; nucleotides outside the gene matches: 14. Germline V lookup: CDR1 SEHNR, CDR2 FQNEAQ (reference sequence). The CDR3 has 16 amino acids. This CDR3 reads CASRRWEGGANGELFF. The CDR3 nucleotides are TGTGCCAGCAGACGCTGGGAAGGGGGCGCAAACGGGGAGCTGTTTTTT.

This chain connects TRBV5-6 to TRBJ2-2; 10 bases map to TRBD1. The CDR3 is made up of 15 amino acids. Trimming at V came to 5 bases and at J to 5 bases, leaving 6 bases not matched to a gene. Germline CDR1 SGHDT, CDR2 YYEEEE. The CDR3 DNA reads as TGTGCCAGCAGTTCTGACAGGGGGCGAACCGGGGAGCTGTTTTTT. It yields the protein CASSSDRGRTGELFF.

The chain joins TRBV21-1 to TRBJ1-5; the table names TRBD1, a call not compared with the DNA. TRBV21-1 is tagged as a pseudogene. The length of the CDR3 is 13 residues. CDR3 DNA: TGTGCCAGAGGGGGCCTGAGGAAGCAGCCCCAGCATTTT. It translates to CARGGLRKQPQHF.

The gene calls are TRBV5-1 and TRBJ1-4, with D maybe TRBD1 (5 bases). V shed 7 bases and J shed 0 bases, with 13 bases lying between them. CDR1 is SGHRS and CDR2 is YFSETQ in the germline V gene. The CDR3 consists of 15 residues. This CDR3 is CASQGGSATNEKLFF. CDR3 sequence (DNA): TGCGCCAGCCAGGGCGGATCTGCAACTAATGAAAAACTGTTTTTT.

V usage is TRBV7-2 and J usage is TRBJ2-7, with D unclear. Germline CDR1 is SGHTA and CDR2 is FQGNSA. This CDR3 has 12 residues. The V gene lost 3 bases and the J gene lost 6 bases, with 9 bases spanning the gap. CDR3 DNA sequence: TGTGCCAGCAGCTTCGCTCCGAGCGAGCAGTACTTC. Translation gives CASSFAPSEQYF.

This clone was seen a single time. The rearrangement uses TRBV7-3 and TRBJ1-3, with TRBD1 identical over 8 bases. With V trimmed by 4 bases and J by 2 bases, 7 bases remained unmatched. Germline V gene sequence: CDR1 SGHTA, CDR2 FQGTGA. This CDR3 comprises 16 residues. DNA of the CDR3: TGTGCCAGCAGCTGGACAGGGAAGAAGACTGGAAACACCATATATTTT. Encoded protein: CASSWTGKKTGNTIYF.

The chain couples TRBV18 to TRBJ2-1, with D tentatively TRBD1 (5 bases). Trimming removed 0 bases from V and 9 bases from J, with 18 bases in between. Per the germline V gene, CDR1 is KGHSH and CDR2 is LQKENI. CDR3 length: 16 amino acids. CDR3 in DNA: TGTGCCAGCTCACCACCCCAAGGGCAGGGCCCAATTGAGCAGTTCTTC. It is translated as CASSPPQGQGPIEQFF.

J is TRBJ1-2 and V is TRBV4-1; D possibly corresponds to TRBD1 (5 bases). Germline CDR1 is MGHRA and CDR2 is YSYEKL. The V end was cut by 1 base, the J end by 4 bases, with 10 bases between. The CDR3 consists of 14 residues. The DNA for the CDR3 is TGCGCCAGCAGCCAAGTCGGCAGGGTCTATGGCTACACCTTC. It codes for CASSQVGRVYGYTF.